Listed here are 26 T cell receptor beta chains from one sample, sequenced in a study of blood T cell repertoires in COVID-19. Sequencing was performed with immunoSEQ multiplex PCR; in TCRdb, only in-frame clones are kept and a portion is missing. The repertoire holds about 430,000 clones, with over 75% as singletons. The sequencing input was PBMCs or T cells enriched from blood (not recorded which). The receptors originated from a woman in her twenties or thirties with acute COVID-19.

V is TRBV5-8 and J is TRBJ1-3; the D gene is possibly TRBD1 (5 bases). CDR1 and CDR2 from the germline V gene are SGHTS and YDEGEE. The ends were cut back, 1 base at V and 5 bases at J, with 10 bases in the middle. The CDR3 contains 14 residues. The CDR3 DNA reads as TGTGCCAGCAGCTTGACTCAGGGTAGAAACACCATATATTTT. It translates to CASSLTQGRNTIYF.

The genes are TRBV2 and TRBJ1-5, with TRBD1 matching 7 bases. Trimming at V came to 7 bases and at J to 6 bases, leaving 9 bases not matched to a gene. Looked up from germline, CDR1 is SNHLY and CDR2 is FYNNEI. The CDR3 is 14 amino acids. The CDR3 region is CASKSGQDRQPQHF. Here the CDR3 DNA reads TGTGCCAGCAAGAGCGGACAGGATCGTCAGCCCCAGCATTTT.

The V gene is TRBV4-1, the J gene TRBJ2-1, with 10 bases aligning to TRBD1. V was pared by 4 bases and J by 4 bases, with 7 bases of the junction left unmatched. Germline V gene lookup returns CDR1 MGHRA and CDR2 YSYEKL. The CDR3 is 16 residues long. CDR3 amino acids: CASSPSLGQGYNEQFF. The CDR3 region has the DNA TGCGCCAGCAGCCCAAGTTTGGGACAGGGGTACAATGAGCAGTTCTTC.

The V gene is TRBV6-4, the J gene TRBJ2-3; TRBD2 agrees at 12 bases. The V segment lost 6 bases and the J segment 6 bases; nucleotides outside the gene matches: 10. The CDR3 runs to 16 residues. Germline assignment: CDR1 MRHNA and CDR2 SNTAGT. The CDR3 sequence: CASSPPSGGALDTQYF. Written as DNA, the CDR3 is TGTGCCAGCAGCCCTCCTAGCGGGGGGGCCTTGGATACGCAGTATTTT.

The chain is built from TRBV5-5 and TRBJ2-3; tentatively, D is TRBD1 (5 bases). Germline V gene sequence: CDR1 SGHKS, CDR2 YYEKEE (reference sequence). The CDR3 is 14 amino acids. V dropped 6 bases and J dropped 6 bases, with 17 bases sitting between them. The DNA for the CDR3 is TGTGCCAGCACCATAACCCCAGGGTCCGATACGCAGTATTTT. This codes for CASTITPGSDTQYF.

The CDR3 is CASSPISGNSGYTF. The DNA for the CDR3 is TGCGCCAGCAGCCCGATATCAGGGAATTCTGGCTACACCTTC. The chain couples TRBV5-1 to TRBJ1-2, with a tentative D call TRBD1 (5 bases). V shed 4 bases and J shed 7 bases, with 17 bases lying between them. CDR3 length equals 14 residues. Germline values: CDR1 SGHRS, CDR2 YFSETQ.

V gene TRBV5-8 combines with J gene TRBJ1-2; D gene unclear. The V and J ends lost 0 bases and 2 bases respectively, with 8 bases between them. CDR3 length: 14 residues. The germline gives CDR1 SGHTS, CDR2 YDEGEE. The CDR3 DNA is TGTGCCAGCAGCTTGGGGGAGCGAAACTATGGCTACACCTTC. Amino acid sequence: CASSLGERNYGYTF.

The chain joins TRBV27 to TRBJ2-3; 9 bases fit TRBD2. Germline V gene lookup returns CDR1 MNHEY and CDR2 SMNVEV (reference sequence). There are 18 residues in the CDR3. Trimming took 8 bases from V and 2 from J; bases not matched to a gene: 17. CDR3 nucleotides: TGTGCCAGCCAAGGGGGGGCTTGCGGGGGGGACGACACAGATACGCAGTATTTT. Amino acids: CASQGGACGGDDTDTQYF.

CDR3 sequence: CASSLDRPTGGYGYTF. CDR3 nucleotide sequence: TGCGCCAGCAGCTTGGACCGCCCGACAGGTGGCTATGGCTACACCTTC. The chain employs TRBV5-1 and TRBJ1-2, with D tentatively TRBD1 (6 bases). The CDR3 has 16 amino acids. Germline CDR1 is SGHRS and CDR2 is YFSETQ. V lost 0 bases to trimming and J lost 4 bases, with 16 bases between them.

The gene calls are TRBV5-8 and TRBJ2-5; TRBD1 might be the D (6 bases). Germline loops: CDR1 SGHTS, CDR2 YDEGEE. The CDR3 has 15 residues. V lost 0 bases, J lost 4 bases, and 13 bases lay in between. The CDR3 coding sequence is TGTGCCAGCAGCTTGGGACAGGTTTCCCGAGAGACCCAGTACTTC. This translates into CASSLGQVSRETQYF. Based on the CDR3 plus reference TRBV5-8 and TRBJ2-5, the full variable domain is EAGVTQSPTHLIKTRGQQATLRCSPISGHTSVYWYQQALGLGLQFLLWYDEGEERNRGNFPPRFSGRQFPNYSSELNVNALELEDSALYLCASSLGQVSRETQYFGPGTRLLVL.

This clone was counted between two and nine times. The gene calls are TRBV7-2 and TRBJ2-2; 13 bases are shared with TRBD2. Unmatched junction bases numbered 4, after V lost 0 bases and J lost 3 bases. This CDR3 has 18 amino acids. Per the germline V gene, CDR1 is SGHTA and CDR2 is FQGNSA. For the CDR3, the DNA is TGTGCCAGCAGCTTAGCCGGGACTAGCGGGGTGTACACCGGGGAGCTGTTTTTT. Encoded protein: CASSLAGTSGVYTGELFF. The full variable domain, with the rest looked up from reference TRBV7-2 and TRBJ2-2, is GAGVSQSPSNKVTEKGKDVELRCDPISGHTALYWYRQSLGQGLEFLIYFQGNSAPDKSGLPSDRFSAERTGGSVSTLTIQRTQQEDSAVYLCASSLAGTSGVYTGELFFGEGSRLTVL.

The chain carries TRBV4-3 and TRBJ2-2, with D possibly TRBD1 on 6 matching bases. The germline gives CDR1 LGHNA, CDR2 YSLEER. Trimming removed 2 bases at V and 5 bases at J, with 18 bases between. The CDR3 contains 17 residues. The CDR3 nucleotides are TGCGCCAGCAGCCAAAGTCCCAATGGGGGCATTACCGGGGAGCTGTTTTTT. Translated, it gives CASSQSPNGGITGELFF.

With respect to this clone: This sequence may be a read error, since a much larger clone differs from it by one base. This rearrangement joins TRBV7-2 to TRBJ1-5; possibly TRBD1 for D (5 bases). The CDR3 totals 13 residues. Germline CDR1 reads SGHTA; CDR2 reads FQGNSA. The V gene lost 4 bases and the J gene lost 4 bases, with 8 bases spanning the gap. The CDR3 region has the DNA TGTGCCAGCAGCTGGGACTGGAATCAGCCCCAGCATTTT. This gives the protein CASSWDWNQPQHF.

The chain uses TRBV7-2 and TRBJ1-3; TRBD1 matches at 7 bases. The junction had 2 bases not matched to a gene; V was cut back by 2 bases and J by 4 bases. This CDR3 region has 14 residues. Germline lookup yields CDR1 SGHTA and CDR2 FQGNSA. In DNA, the CDR3 is TGTGCCAGCAGCTTACCGGGACAGGGAAACACCATATATTTT. Encoded protein: CASSLPGQGNTIYF.

The chain has TRBV12-5 and TRBJ1-1, with 7 bases lining up with TRBD1. Unmatched junction bases numbered 5, after V lost 3 bases and J lost 7 bases. Germline CDR1 reads LGHNT; CDR2 reads FRNRAP. The CDR3 has 13 amino acids. The CDR3 nucleotides read TGTGCTAGTGGTTTTACAGGGGACGGTGAAGCTTTCTTT. Translated: CASGFTGDGEAFF.

V gene TRBV5-1 combines with J gene TRBJ1-6; 8 nucleotides align to TRBD1. V was clipped by 4 bases and J by 8 bases; unmatched bases: 11. The CDR3 runs to 16 residues. The germline V gene has CDR1 SGHRS and CDR2 YFSETQ. CDR3 bases: TGCGCCAGCAGCGGTGACAGGGGCTATACCCATTCACCCCTCCACTTT. It specifies CASSGDRGYTHSPLHF.

This clone appeared once. J is TRBJ2-7 and V is TRBV5-5, with 12 bases lining up with TRBD2. The CDR3 contains 15 residues. V was clipped by 2 bases and J by 2 bases; unmatched bases: 2. Germline V gene lookup returns CDR1 SGHKS and CDR2 YYEKEE (reference sequence). In DNA form, the CDR3 reads TGTGCCAGCAGCTTCCGACTAGCGGGGGCCTACGAGCAGTACTTC. Encoded protein: CASSFRLAGAYEQYF.

The chain uses TRBV2 and TRBJ1-1; TRBD1 might be the D (5 bases). This CDR3 contains 13 residues. Germline loops: CDR1 SNHLY, CDR2 FYNNEI. V was cut by 4 bases and J by 0 bases, with 6 bases left in between. CDR3 DNA: TGTGCCAGCAGTGGACAGCTGAACACTGAAGCTTTCTTT. Its protein product is CASSGQLNTEAFF.

The V gene is TRBV10-1, the J gene TRBJ1-1; TRBD1 agrees at 7 bases. In germline, CDR1 is WNHNN, CDR2 SYGVQD (reference sequence). V shed 2 bases, J shed 0 bases, and the junction held 6 bases outside the gene matches. This CDR3 has 16 residues. The CDR3 coding sequence is TGCGCCAGCAGTGAGGAGGGACAGCTATTGAACACTGAAGCTTTCTTT. It yields the protein CASSEEGQLLNTEAFF.

The chain uses TRBV7-2 and TRBJ2-5; tentatively, D is TRBD1 (6 bases). This CDR3 contains 15 residues. Germline V gives CDR1 SGHTA, CDR2 FQGNSA. The germline V and J ends were trimmed by 5 bases and 6 bases, with 19 bases remaining between them. The DNA for the CDR3 is TGTGCCAGCAGCCCCAAGTGGGGGCCGCCGCAGACCCAGTACTTC. Its translation: CASSPKWGPPQTQYF.

The sample holds a few counts of this clone. The identical CDR3 is also encoded by other nucleotide sequences in the sample. The chain uses TRBV9 and TRBJ2-2; 8 bases align to TRBD1. V trimming: 4 bases; J trimming: 5 bases; junction bases outside the gene matches: 4. Germline V gene data show CDR1 as SGDLS and CDR2 as YYNGEE. The CDR3 length is 14 residues. CDR3 coding DNA: TGTGCCAGCAGCCCCCGGACAGGGACCGGGGAGCTGTTTTTT. Amino acids: CASSPRTGTGELFF.

The chain recombines TRBV6-1 with TRBJ1-6; D is perhaps TRBD1 (5 bases). Germline loops: CDR1 MNHNS, CDR2 SASEGT. Trimming pared 0 bases from V and 6 bases from J, leaving 18 bases between. CDR3 length: 18 amino acids. CDR3 in DNA: TGTGCCAGCAGTGAAGCCCTTCCGCAGGGTGGAAGTAATTCACCCCTCCACTTT. Amino acids: CASSEALPQGGSNSPLHF.

The rearrangement joins TRBV7-2 to TRBJ2-1; the D gene is possibly TRBD2 (7 bases). This CDR3 has 15 residues. CDR1 SGHTA and CDR2 FQGNSA come from the germline V gene. Trimming shortened V by 0 bases and J by 4 bases, and 10 bases separated the two germline ends. The CDR3 loop is CASSLAGGPYNEQFF. DNA of the CDR3: TGTGCCAGCAGCTTAGCGGGGGGGCCGTACAATGAGCAGTTCTTC.

The rearrangement uses TRBV9 and TRBJ1-2, with TRBD1 identical over 7 bases. The length of the CDR3 is 15 residues. Germline V lookup: CDR1 SGDLS, CDR2 YYNGEE. J gave up 5 bases and V 4 bases, and 11 bases lay outside the gene matches. CDR3 amino acids: CASSPYSGGRYGYTF. The CDR3 DNA is TGTGCCAGCAGCCCCTATTCAGGGGGTAGGTATGGCTACACCTTC.

The chain carries TRBV18 and TRBJ1-5; weak D call: TRBD1 (6 bases). V was pared by 3 bases and J by 4 bases, with 10 bases between. CDR3 length: 14 residues. CDR1 is KGHSH and CDR2 is LQKENI in the germline V gene. DNA of the CDR3: TGTGCCAGCTCACCGGAAACAGGGAATCAGCCCCAGCATTTT. It encodes CASSPETGNQPQHF.

V and J are TRBV2 and TRBJ1-3, with D possibly being TRBD1 (5 bases). V was clipped by 9 bases and J by 2 bases, with 17 bases between them. This CDR3 is 15 amino acids long. Germline CDR1 reads SNHLY; CDR2 reads FYNNEI. CDR3 residues: CARSDLQAAGNTIYF. The DNA of the CDR3 is TGTGCCAGGAGCGATCTACAGGCTGCTGGAAACACCATATATTTT.